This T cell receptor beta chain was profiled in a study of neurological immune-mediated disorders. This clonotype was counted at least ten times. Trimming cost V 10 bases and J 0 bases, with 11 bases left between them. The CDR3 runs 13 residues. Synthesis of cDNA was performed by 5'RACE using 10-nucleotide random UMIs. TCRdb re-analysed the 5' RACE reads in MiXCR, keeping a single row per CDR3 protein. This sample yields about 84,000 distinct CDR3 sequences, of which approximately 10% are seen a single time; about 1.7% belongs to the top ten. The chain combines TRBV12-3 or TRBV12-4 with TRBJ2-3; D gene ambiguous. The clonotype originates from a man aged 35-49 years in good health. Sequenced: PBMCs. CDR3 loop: CATRYTSTDTQYF. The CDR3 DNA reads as TGTGCCACAAGGTACACTAGCACAGATACGCAGTATTTT.